These 31 T cell receptor beta chains came from one sample sequenced in a study of shared clonotypes between healthy human individuals (TCRdb year 2020). Library preparation employed the immunoSEQ multiplex PCR assay. Imported from immuneACCESS, the table was reduced by TCRdb to in-frame sequences with V and J called. These copies leave out some clones; in studies compared against another copy, an unresolved V gene accounts for under half, and the cause of the remainder is not known. In all, the sample holds about 2.3 million clones, and less than 95% of those were seen once. Jointly, the top ten make up around 0.38% of the sample. The sample was naive CD4+ T cells from PBMCs. The cell subset or site label on this specimen signifies: CD45RA+ positively selected. The receptor set was obtained from a man between 18 and 29 years old in good health. Some clones in this sample may be carry-over from other donors' samples.

The V gene is TRBV19, the J gene TRBJ2-1, with 7 nucleotides matching TRBD2. Germline V gene lookup returns CDR1 LNHDA and CDR2 SQIVND (reference sequence). V trimming: 4 bases; J trimming: 6 bases; junction bases outside the gene matches: 6. The CDR3 runs to 14 residues. The CDR3: CASSTYSSGNEQFF. CDR3 sequence (DNA): TGTGCCAGTAGTACCTATTCTAGCGGCAATGAGCAGTTCTTC. Using reference TRBV19 and TRBJ2-1 for the parts outside the CDR3, the full variable domain is DGGITQSPKYLFRKEGQNVTLSCEQNLNHDAMYWYRQDPGQGLRLIYYSQIVNDFQKGDIAEGYSVSREKKESFPLTVTSAQKNPTAFYLCASSTYSSGNEQFFGPGTRLTVL.

This clone has just a few counts. The chain joins TRBV21-1 to TRBJ1-1. TRBV21-1 is a documented pseudogene. CDR3 length: 11 amino acids. Here the CDR3 reads CAVRKNTEAFF. The CDR3 region has the DNA TGTGCCGTCCGTAAGAACACTGAAGCTTTCTTT.

The chain carries TRBV4-1 and TRBJ1-1; perhaps TRBD1 as D (5 bases). Looked up from germline, CDR1 is MGHRA and CDR2 is YSYEKL. The CDR3 has 18 amino acids. V dropped 1 base and J dropped 3 bases, with 21 bases sitting between them. As DNA, the CDR3 is TGCGCCAGCAGCCAAGGGAATTGGGTGAGGGGCGAGCACACTGAAGCTTTCTTT. This sequence encodes CASSQGNWVRGEHTEAFF.

The rearrangement uses TRBV9 and TRBJ2-1, with 9 nucleotides matching TRBD2. The ends lost 4 bases at V and 4 bases at J; junction bases unmatched: 3. The CDR3 spans 14 residues. CDR1 is SGDLS, CDR2 YYNGEE, per germline. Here the CDR3 reads CASSLAGEYNEQFF. In DNA, the CDR3 is TGTGCCAGCAGCTTAGCGGGAGAGTACAATGAGCAGTTCTTC.

The rearrangement links TRBV9 to TRBJ2-3, with D perhaps TRBD2 (5 bases). The CDR3 runs 15 residues. Germline lookup yields CDR1 SGDLS and CDR2 YYNGEE. V gave up 1 base and J gave up 5 bases, with 14 bases separating them. Written as DNA, the CDR3 is TGTGCCAGCAGCGTAAGTTTGGGCGAGGGAGATACGCAGTATTTT. It codes for CASSVSLGEGDTQYF.

The genes are TRBV14 and TRBJ2-1; no clear D gene. CDR1 is SGHDN and CDR2 is FVKESK in the germline V gene. This CDR3 is built from 15 residues. V shed 4 bases and J shed 6 bases, with 16 bases lying between them. The DNA of the CDR3 is TGTGCCAGCAGCCCGCAACGGTTAGATCCCAATGAGCAGTTCTTC. Its protein product is CASSPQRLDPNEQFF.

This chain uses TRBV5-1 with TRBJ2-4, with 8 bases identical to TRBD1. The germline CDR1 and CDR2 sequences are SGHRS and YFSETQ. Trimming cost V 4 bases and J 0 bases; bases outside gene matches: 6. This CDR3 is 16 amino acids long. Here the CDR3 reads CASSTGQGLAKNIQYF. In DNA, the CDR3 is TGCGCCAGCAGCACCGGACAGGGTTTAGCCAAAAACATTCAGTACTTC.

The chain couples TRBV28 to TRBJ1-1, with D hard to call. Trimming removed 2 bases at V and 7 bases at J, with 20 bases between. CDR1 and CDR2 from the germline V gene are MDHEN and SYDVKM. The CDR3 contains 16 residues. CDR3: CASSLVQALEGGEAFF. The CDR3 DNA reads as TGTGCCAGCAGTTTAGTCCAGGCTCTTGAGGGCGGTGAAGCTTTCTTT.

The rearrangement uses TRBV7-2 and TRBJ1-2; D may be TRBD1 (5 bases). There are 16 residues in the CDR3. Germline V gives CDR1 SGHTA, CDR2 FQGNSA. The V and J ends lost 5 bases and 7 bases respectively, with 23 bases between them. The CDR3 DNA reads as TGTGCCAGCAGCACGTTTAGGCGTGCCGGGGCTTCTGGCTACACCTTC. This gives the protein CASSTFRRAGASGYTF.

The chain joins TRBV7-2 to TRBJ1-2; D gene uncertain. Per germline, CDR1 SGHTA and CDR2 FQGNSA. CDR3 length equals 16 residues. Trimming pared 1 base from V and 2 bases from J, leaving 14 bases between. The CDR3 sequence: CASSLGRRPQNYGYTF. The CDR3 DNA is TGTGCCAGCAGCTTAGGTCGCAGACCCCAAAACTATGGCTACACCTTC.

This clone showed up just once. The sample contains more than one DNA sequence encoding this CDR3. This chain links TRBV7-2 with TRBJ2-1; 8 nucleotides align to TRBD2. Looked up from germline, CDR1 is SGHTA and CDR2 is FQGNSA. V shed 1 base, J shed 4 bases, and the junction held 3 bases outside the gene matches. The CDR3 runs 15 residues. The CDR3 DNA follows: TGTGCCAGCAGCTTAGTAGCGGGATTATACAATGAGCAGTTCTTC. Encoded protein: CASSLVAGLYNEQFF.

The chain is built from TRBV30 and TRBJ1-6; the D gene is possibly TRBD1 (5 bases). The length of the CDR3 is 13 residues. Trimming took off 5 bases at V and 7 bases at J, with 12 bases between the two ends. From germline, CDR1 is GTSNPN and CDR2 SVGIG (reference sequence). For the CDR3, the DNA is TGTGCCTGGGGCAAAGGGGAAAATTCACCCCTCCACTTT. The encoded protein is CAWGKGENSPLHF.

Worth noting for this clone: This same CDR3 is encoded by further DNA sequences in the sample. J is TRBJ1-4 and V is TRBV15, with no clear D. CDR3 size: 13 residues. V lost 0 bases and J 5 bases, leaving 4 bases between the germline ends. Germline V lookup: CDR1 LNHNV, CDR2 YYDKDF (reference sequence). The CDR3 is CATSRDRNEKLFF. Written as DNA, the CDR3 is TGTGCCACCAGCAGAGACAGGAATGAAAAACTGTTTTTT.

This rearrangement joins TRBV10-1 to TRBJ2-4; D not resolved. Germline lookup yields CDR1 WNHNN and CDR2 SYGVQD (reference sequence). This CDR3 has 13 residues. V was cut by 9 bases and J by 0 bases, with 9 bases left in between. The CDR3, as DNA: TGCGCCAGGATAGACCTAGCCAAAAACATTCAGTACTTC. Translating it yields CARIDLAKNIQYF.

The chain joins TRBV9 to TRBJ1-1, with D uncertain. The V end was cut by 3 bases, the J end by 1 base, with 10 bases between. Germline CDR1 reads SGDLS; CDR2 reads YYNGEE. This CDR3 is 14 amino acids long. The CDR3 sequence is CASSDIDGNTEAFF. CDR3 bases: TGTGCCAGCAGCGATATCGACGGGAACACTGAAGCTTTCTTT.

This chain links TRBV5-4 with TRBJ1-1; tentative D call: TRBD1 (6 bases). The length of the CDR3 is 13 residues. Germline CDR1 reads SGHNT; CDR2 reads YYREEE (reference sequence). Trimming removed 4 bases from V and 1 base from J, with 8 bases in between. CDR3 residues: CASSVGQNTEAFF. The CDR3 DNA follows: TGTGCCAGCAGCGTGGGACAGAACACTGAAGCTTTCTTT.

The V and J genes are TRBV7-2 and TRBJ2-1; perhaps TRBD2 as D (5 bases). The V gene's germline CDR1 is SGHTA and CDR2 FQGNSA. V was clipped by 2 bases and J by 6 bases, with 11 bases between them. The CDR3 contains 14 residues. The CDR3 loop reads CASSLQSSSNEQFF. The CDR3 coding sequence is TGTGCCAGCAGCTTACAGTCTAGCTCCAATGAGCAGTTCTTC. Full variable domain (remainder filled in from reference TRBV7-2 and TRBJ2-1): GAGVSQSPSNKVTEKGKDVELRCDPISGHTALYWYRQSLGQGLEFLIYFQGNSAPDKSGLPSDRFSAERTGGSVSTLTIQRTQQEDSAVYLCASSLQSSSNEQFFGPGTRLTVL.

This clone was detected a few times. CDR3 loop: CASKGQDTYEQYF. DNA of the CDR3: TGTGCCAGCAAGGGACAGGACACCTACGAGCAGTACTTC. This chain links TRBV27 with TRBJ2-7, with 8 bases matching TRBD1. This CDR3 is 13 amino acids long. Germline CDR1 reads MNHEY; CDR2 reads SMNVEV (reference sequence). Germline trimming cut 7 bases from V and 2 bases from J; bases unmatched to any gene: 4.

V and J are TRBV5-4 and TRBJ1-4; D perhaps matches TRBD1 (5 bases). Germline V lookup: CDR1 SGHNT, CDR2 YYREEE (reference sequence). The CDR3 is 18 amino acids. V lost 0 bases to trimming and J lost 0 bases, with 15 bases between them. The CDR3 nucleotides read TGTGCCAGCAGCTTGGCCCTAGGGGCCGGTTCAACTAATGAAAAACTGTTTTTT. Its protein product is CASSLALGAGSTNEKLFF. The whole variable domain, remainder taken from reference TRBV5-4 and TRBJ1-4, is ETGVTQSPTHLIKTRGQQVTLRCSSQSGHNTVSWYQQALGQGPQFIFQYYREEENGRGNFPPRFSGLQFPNYSSELNVNALELDDSALYLCASSLALGAGSTNEKLFFGSGTQLSVL.

The V and J genes are TRBV14 and TRBJ2-7; D possibly corresponds to TRBD1 (5 bases). CDR1 SGHDN and CDR2 FVKESK come from the germline V gene. V was pared by 4 bases and J by 3 bases, with 7 bases between. The CDR3 extends over 12 amino acids. The CDR3 spells CASSRDSYEQYF. CDR3 nucleotides: TGTGCCAGCAGCCGCGACAGCTACGAGCAGTACTTC.

V is TRBV7-2 and J is TRBJ1-1, with a possible D match to TRBD1 (5 bases). CDR1 SGHTA and CDR2 FQGNSA come from the germline V gene. This CDR3 comprises 16 residues. The V end was cut by 1 base, the J end by 1 base, with 13 bases between. The CDR3 DNA sequence: TGTGCCAGCAGCTTAGTGGGGGGGGAAGGGAACACTGAAGCTTTCTTT. Its protein is CASSLVGGEGNTEAFF. The whole variable domain, remainder taken from reference TRBV7-2 and TRBJ1-1, is GAGVSQSPSNKVTEKGKDVELRCDPISGHTALYWYRQSLGQGLEFLIYFQGNSAPDKSGLPSDRFSAERTGGSVSTLTIQRTQQEDSAVYLCASSLVGGEGNTEAFFGQGTRLTVV.

The gene calls are TRBV30 and TRBJ1-2; 7 bases match TRBD1. From germline, CDR1 is GTSNPN and CDR2 SVGIG (reference sequence). J gave up 12 bases and V 4 bases, and 8 bases lay outside the gene matches. CDR3 length equals 11 residues. Written as DNA, the CDR3 is TGTGCCTGGAACAACAGGGACAGCCACACCTTC. Amino acid sequence: CAWNNRDSHTF.

This clone came up once. The J gene is TRBJ2-1, the V gene TRBV28, with D unresolved. CDR1 and CDR2 (germline): MDHEN, SYDVKM. CDR3 length: 12 amino acids. The V and J ends lost 3 bases and 7 bases respectively, with 7 bases between them. The CDR3 loop reads CASSLTLNEQFF. The DNA of the CDR3 is TGTGCCAGCAGTTTGACCCTTAATGAGCAGTTCTTC. Looking up the rest from reference TRBV28 and TRBJ2-1 gives the full variable domain: DVKVTQSSRYLVKRTGEKVFLECVQDMDHENMFWYRQDPGLGLRLIYFSYDVKMKEKGDIPEGYSVSREKKERFSLILESASTNQTSMYLCASSLTLNEQFFGPGTRLTVL.

The rearrangement links TRBV7-8 to TRBJ2-7; 9 positions match TRBD2. V was pared by 5 bases and J by 3 bases, with 8 bases of the junction left unmatched. This CDR3 is 15 amino acids long. Germline CDR1 is SGHVS and CDR2 is FQNEAQ. CDR3: CASSDPLAGLYEQYF. CDR3 coding DNA: TGTGCCAGCAGCGACCCCCTAGCGGGACTCTACGAGCAGTACTTC.

The J gene is TRBJ1-1, the V gene TRBV2; a possible D gene is TRBD1 (5 bases). With 2 bases removed from V and 5 bases from J, the gap between germline ends came to 24 bases. This CDR3 comprises 18 residues. Germline CDR1 SNHLY, CDR2 FYNNEI. CDR3 DNA sequence: TGTGCCAGCAGTGAAAATGCTGGGGCAACCTGGGTCCGGACTGAAGCTTTCTTT. Translation gives CASSENAGATWVRTEAFF.

J is TRBJ2-1 and V is TRBV2, with 15 nucleotides matching TRBD2. The germline V gene encodes CDR1 SNHLY and CDR2 FYNNEI. With V trimmed by 6 bases and J by 7 bases, 22 bases remained unmatched. This CDR3 comprises 21 residues. The chain's CDR3 is CASSGLAGGPVEEEGGNEQFF. The CDR3 coding sequence is TGTGCCAGCAGCGGACTAGCGGGAGGGCCTGTAGAAGAAGAGGGGGGAAATGAGCAGTTCTTC.

V and J are TRBV5-1 and TRBJ1-3; no clear D. The V gene lost 0 bases and the J gene lost 4 bases, with 11 bases spanning the gap. Germline values: CDR1 SGHRS, CDR2 YFSETQ. The CDR3 has 15 amino acids. Here the CDR3 reads CASSLGRPGGNTIYF. The CDR3 nucleotides read TGCGCCAGCAGCTTGGGGCGGCCTGGGGGAAACACCATATATTTT.

This chain connects TRBV10-3 to TRBJ2-7; 10 positions match TRBD1. The CDR3 loop spans 14 amino acids. After removal of 7 bases from V and 2 bases from J, the junction contained 5 bases not matched to a gene. Germline values: CDR1 ENHRY, CDR2 SYGVKD. The CDR3 is CAITKDRGPYEQYF. CDR3 DNA sequence: TGTGCCATCACCAAAGACAGGGGGCCCTACGAGCAGTACTTC.

This rearrangement joins TRBV5-1 to TRBJ1-1; 7 bases are shared with TRBD1. V lost 9 bases to trimming and J lost 1 base; unmatched junction nucleotides: 6. The CDR3 is made up of 13 amino acids. Looked up from germline, CDR1 is SGHRS and CDR2 is YFSETQ. In DNA, the CDR3 is TGCGCCACCCGCCCAGGGGGGAACACTGAAGCTTTCTTT. Translated, it gives CATRPGGNTEAFF.

V usage is TRBV5-6 and J usage is TRBJ2-2; tentatively, D is TRBD1 or TRBD2 (6 bases each). The CDR3 loop spans 16 amino acids. The germline gives CDR1 SGHDT, CDR2 YYEEEE. Trimming left V 4 bases short and J 6 bases short, with 19 bases between. The CDR3 region is CASSLRPYREAGELFF. Written as DNA, the CDR3 is TGTGCCAGCAGCCTAAGACCATACAGGGAGGCCGGGGAGCTGTTTTTT.

The V call is TRBV18, the J call TRBJ2-7; the match to TRBD2 covers 15 bases. CDR1 KGHSH and CDR2 LQKENI come from the germline V gene. V was pared by 5 bases and J by 4 bases, with 3 bases of the junction left unmatched. CDR3 length: 15 amino acids. For the CDR3, the DNA is TGTGCCAGCTCATGGACTAGCGGGAGGGCGTACGAGCAGTACTTC. Translating it yields CASSWTSGRAYEQYF.